This T cell receptor beta chain was found in a study of post-analysis software for immune sequencing data. Study results and caveats: The normalized Chao1 diversity of multiple sclerosis patients was significantly lower than that of controls. Compared with controls, patients had more of 4 or 5 TRBV segments, including TRBV5-6, TRBV5-1 and TRBV20-1. F measure showed strong co-clustering of same-batch samples.

A word on this clonotype: Antigen specificity is unknown.

cDNA libraries of TCR beta carried unique molecular identifiers. With about 0.95 to 10 million T cells as the source, about half a million cDNA molecules resulted. TCRdb ran MiXCR on the PCR reads and lists one entry per CDR3 protein. The data hold 650,000 to 850,000 distinct CDR3 sequences, with roughly 50% observed a single time. The CDR3 is made up of 15 amino acids. Trimming pared 0 bases from V and 4 bases from J, leaving 10 bases between. The V gene's germline CDR1 is GTSNPN and CDR2 SVGIG (reference sequence). The sequenced sample consisted of blood. This TCR was recovered from a girl aged 10 to 17 with multiple sclerosis. This sequence joins TRBV30 and TRBJ2-6; D is undetermined. CDR3 DNA: TGTGCCTGGAGTGTTCATAAAGGGGGGGCCAACGTCCTGACTTTC. This sequence encodes CAWSVHKGGANVLTF.